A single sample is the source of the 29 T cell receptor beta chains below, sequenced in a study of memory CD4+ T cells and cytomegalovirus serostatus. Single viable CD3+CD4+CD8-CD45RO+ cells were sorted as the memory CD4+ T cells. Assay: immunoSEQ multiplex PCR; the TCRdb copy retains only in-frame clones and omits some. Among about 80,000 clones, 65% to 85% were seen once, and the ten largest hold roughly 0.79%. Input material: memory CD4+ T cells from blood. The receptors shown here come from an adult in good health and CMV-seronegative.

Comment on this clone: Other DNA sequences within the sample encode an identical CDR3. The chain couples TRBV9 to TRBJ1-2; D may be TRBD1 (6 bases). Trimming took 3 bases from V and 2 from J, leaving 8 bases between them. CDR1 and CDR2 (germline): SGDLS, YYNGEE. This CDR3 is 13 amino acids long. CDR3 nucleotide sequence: TGTGCCAGCAGCGCGCAGGGGAACTATGGCTACACCTTC. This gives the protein CASSAQGNYGYTF.

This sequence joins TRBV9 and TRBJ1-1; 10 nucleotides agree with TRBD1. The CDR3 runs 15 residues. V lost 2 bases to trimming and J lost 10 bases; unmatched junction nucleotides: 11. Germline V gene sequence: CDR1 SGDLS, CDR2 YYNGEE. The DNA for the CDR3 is TGTGCCAGCAGCGTTGATCCGGGACAGGGGCTAGCAGCTTTCTTT. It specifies CASSVDPGQGLAAFF.

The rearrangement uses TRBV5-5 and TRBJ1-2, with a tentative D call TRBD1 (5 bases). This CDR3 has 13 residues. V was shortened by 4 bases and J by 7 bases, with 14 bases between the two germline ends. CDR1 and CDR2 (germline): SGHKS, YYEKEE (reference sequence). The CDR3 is CASSLRWTTGYTF. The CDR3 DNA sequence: TGTGCCAGCAGCCTTAGATGGACAACTGGCTACACCTTC.

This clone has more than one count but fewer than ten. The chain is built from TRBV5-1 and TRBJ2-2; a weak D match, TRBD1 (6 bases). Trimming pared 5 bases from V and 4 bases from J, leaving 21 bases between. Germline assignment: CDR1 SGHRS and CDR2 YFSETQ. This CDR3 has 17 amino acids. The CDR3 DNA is TGCGCCAGCAGACAGATTATACAGGGTTCGAGCACCGGGGAGCTGTTTTTT. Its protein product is CASRQIIQGSSTGELFF.

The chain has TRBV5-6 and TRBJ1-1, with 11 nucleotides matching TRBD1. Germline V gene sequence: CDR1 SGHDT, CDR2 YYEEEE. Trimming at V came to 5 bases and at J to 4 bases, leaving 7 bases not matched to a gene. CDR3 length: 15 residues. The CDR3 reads CASRGQGAGGTEAFF. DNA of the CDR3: TGTGCCAGCAGAGGACAGGGGGCGGGAGGCACTGAAGCTTTCTTT.

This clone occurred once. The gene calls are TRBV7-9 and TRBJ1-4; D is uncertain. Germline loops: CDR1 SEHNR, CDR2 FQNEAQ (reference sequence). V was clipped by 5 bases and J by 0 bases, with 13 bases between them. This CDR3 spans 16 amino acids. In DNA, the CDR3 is TGTGCCAGCAGCGGCATGGTGGTCGCAACTAATGAAAAACTGTTTTTT. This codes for CASSGMVVATNEKLFF.

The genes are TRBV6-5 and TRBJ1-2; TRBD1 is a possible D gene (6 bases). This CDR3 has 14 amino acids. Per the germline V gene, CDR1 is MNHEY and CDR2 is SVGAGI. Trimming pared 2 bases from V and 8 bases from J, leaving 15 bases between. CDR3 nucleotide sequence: TGTGCCAGCAGTTACCAGGGGTCTACGGGAGGCTACACCTTC. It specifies CASSYQGSTGGYTF.

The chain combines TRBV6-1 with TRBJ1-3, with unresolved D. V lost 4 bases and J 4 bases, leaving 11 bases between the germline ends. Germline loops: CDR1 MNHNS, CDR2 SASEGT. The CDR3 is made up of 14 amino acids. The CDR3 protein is CASSAGDLGNTIYF. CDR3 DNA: TGTGCCAGCAGTGCTGGGGATTTAGGAAACACCATATATTTT.

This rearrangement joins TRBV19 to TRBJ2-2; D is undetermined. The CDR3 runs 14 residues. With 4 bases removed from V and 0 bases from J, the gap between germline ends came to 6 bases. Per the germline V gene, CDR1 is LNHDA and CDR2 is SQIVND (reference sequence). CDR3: CASSTSANTGELFF. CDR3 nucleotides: TGTGCCAGTAGTACCTCCGCGAACACCGGGGAGCTGTTTTTT.

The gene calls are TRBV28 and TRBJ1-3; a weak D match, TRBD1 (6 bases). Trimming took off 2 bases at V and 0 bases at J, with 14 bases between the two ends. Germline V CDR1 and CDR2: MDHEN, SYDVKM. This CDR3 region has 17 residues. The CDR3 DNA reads TGTGCCAGCAGTTTAGCAGGACAGAGTCGCTCTGGAAACACCATATATTTT. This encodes CASSLAGQSRSGNTIYF.

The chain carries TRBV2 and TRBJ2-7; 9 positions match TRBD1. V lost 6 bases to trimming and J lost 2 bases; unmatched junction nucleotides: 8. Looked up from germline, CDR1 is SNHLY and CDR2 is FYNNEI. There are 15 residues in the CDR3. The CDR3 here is CASSLQGADTYEQYF. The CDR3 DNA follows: TGTGCCAGCAGCCTACAGGGGGCAGACACCTACGAGCAGTACTTC.

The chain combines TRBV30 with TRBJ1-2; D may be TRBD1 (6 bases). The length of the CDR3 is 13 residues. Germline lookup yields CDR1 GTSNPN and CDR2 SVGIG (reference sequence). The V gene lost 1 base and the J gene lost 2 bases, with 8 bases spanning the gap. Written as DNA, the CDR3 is TGTGCCTGGAGTGAGGGGGGAAACTATGGCTACACCTTC. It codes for CAWSEGGNYGYTF.

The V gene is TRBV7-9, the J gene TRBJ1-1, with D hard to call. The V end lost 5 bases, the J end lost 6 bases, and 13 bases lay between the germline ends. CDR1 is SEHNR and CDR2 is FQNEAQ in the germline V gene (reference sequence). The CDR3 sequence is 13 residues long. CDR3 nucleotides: TGTGCCAGCAGCCCCGATGACCCCGCTGAAGCTTTCTTT. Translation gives CASSPDDPAEAFF.

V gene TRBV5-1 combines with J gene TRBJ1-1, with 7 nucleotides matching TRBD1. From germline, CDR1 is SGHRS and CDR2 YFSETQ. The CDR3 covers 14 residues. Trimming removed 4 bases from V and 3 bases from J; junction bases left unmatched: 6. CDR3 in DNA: TGCGCCAGCAGCAGGGACAGTACAGACACTGAAGCTTTCTTT. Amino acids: CASSRDSTDTEAFF.

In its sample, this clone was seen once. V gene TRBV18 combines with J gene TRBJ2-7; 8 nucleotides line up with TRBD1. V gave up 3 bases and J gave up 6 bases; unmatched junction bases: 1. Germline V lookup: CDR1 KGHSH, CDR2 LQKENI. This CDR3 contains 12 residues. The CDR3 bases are TGTGCCAGCTCACCGGACAGGGCCGAGCAGTACTTC. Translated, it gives CASSPDRAEQYF. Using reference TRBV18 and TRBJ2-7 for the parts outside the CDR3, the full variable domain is NAGVMQNPRHLVRRRGQEARLRCSPMKGHSHVYWYRQLPEEGLKFMVYLQKENIIDESGMPKERFSAEFPKEGPSILRIQQVVRGDSAAYFCASSPDRAEQYFGPGTRLTVT.

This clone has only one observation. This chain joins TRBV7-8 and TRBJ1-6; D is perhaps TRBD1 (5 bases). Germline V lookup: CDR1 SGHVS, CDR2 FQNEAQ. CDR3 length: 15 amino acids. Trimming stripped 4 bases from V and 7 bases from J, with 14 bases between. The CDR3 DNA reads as TGTGCCAGCAGCTGGCTACGGGGCCGGAATTCACCCCTCCACTTT. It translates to CASSWLRGRNSPLHF.

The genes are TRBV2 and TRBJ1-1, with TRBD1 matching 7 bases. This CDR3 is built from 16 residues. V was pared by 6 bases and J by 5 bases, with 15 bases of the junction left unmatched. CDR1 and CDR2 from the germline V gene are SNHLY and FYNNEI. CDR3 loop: CASSPTGVGMWTEAFF. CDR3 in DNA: TGTGCCAGCAGCCCTACAGGGGTGGGGATGTGGACTGAAGCTTTCTTT.

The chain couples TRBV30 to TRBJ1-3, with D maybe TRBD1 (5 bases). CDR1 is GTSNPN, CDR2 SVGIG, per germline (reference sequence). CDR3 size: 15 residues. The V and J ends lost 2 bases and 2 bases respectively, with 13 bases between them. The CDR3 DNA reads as TGTGCCTGGAGTCGAGTTGGGACGACTGGAAACACCATATATTTT. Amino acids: CAWSRVGTTGNTIYF. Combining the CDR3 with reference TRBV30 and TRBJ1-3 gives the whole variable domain SQTIHQWPATLVQPVGSPLSLECTVEGTSNPNLYWYRQAAGRGLQLLFYSVGIGQISSEVPQNLSASRPQDRQFILSSKKLLLSDSGFYLCAWSRVGTTGNTIYFGEGSWLTVV.

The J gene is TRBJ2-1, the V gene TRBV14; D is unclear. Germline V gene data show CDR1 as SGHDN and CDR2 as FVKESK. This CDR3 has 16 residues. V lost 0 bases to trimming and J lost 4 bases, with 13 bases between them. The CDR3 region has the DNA TGTGCCAGCAGCCAAGATAGAAGACTTAATTACAATGAGCAGTTCTTC. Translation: CASSQDRRLNYNEQFF. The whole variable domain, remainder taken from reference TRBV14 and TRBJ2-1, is EAGVTQFPSHSVIEKGQTVTLRCDPISGHDNLYWYRRVMGKEIKFLLHFVKESKQDESGMPNNRFLAERTGGTYSTLKVQPAELEDSGVYFCASSQDRRLNYNEQFFGPGTRLTVL.

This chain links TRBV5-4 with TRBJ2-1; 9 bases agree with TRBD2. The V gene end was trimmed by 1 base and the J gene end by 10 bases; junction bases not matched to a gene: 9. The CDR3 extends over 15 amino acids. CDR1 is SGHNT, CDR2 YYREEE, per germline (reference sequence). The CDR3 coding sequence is TGTGCCAGCAGCTTGAATAGCGGGGGTGGACAGGAGCAGTTCTTC. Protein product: CASSLNSGGGQEQFF. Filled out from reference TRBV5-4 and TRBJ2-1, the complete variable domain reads ETGVTQSPTHLIKTRGQQVTLRCSSQSGHNTVSWYQQALGQGPQFIFQYYREEENGRGNFPPRFSGLQFPNYSSELNVNALELDDSALYLCASSLNSGGGQEQFFGPGTRLTVL.

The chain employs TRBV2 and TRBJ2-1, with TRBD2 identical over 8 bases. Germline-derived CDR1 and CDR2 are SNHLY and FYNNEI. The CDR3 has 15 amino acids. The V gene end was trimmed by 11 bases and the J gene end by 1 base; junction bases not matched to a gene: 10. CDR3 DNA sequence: TGTGCCGCCGGGGGGGTGCGGGGGTCCTACAATGAGCAGTTCTTC. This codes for CAAGGVRGSYNEQFF.

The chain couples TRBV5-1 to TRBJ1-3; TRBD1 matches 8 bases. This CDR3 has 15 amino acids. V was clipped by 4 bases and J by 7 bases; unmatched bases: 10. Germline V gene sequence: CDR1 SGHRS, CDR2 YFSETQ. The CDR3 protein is CASSLQGARGNTIYF. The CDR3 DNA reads TGCGCCAGCAGCCTTCAGGGGGCGCGGGGTAACACCATATATTTT.

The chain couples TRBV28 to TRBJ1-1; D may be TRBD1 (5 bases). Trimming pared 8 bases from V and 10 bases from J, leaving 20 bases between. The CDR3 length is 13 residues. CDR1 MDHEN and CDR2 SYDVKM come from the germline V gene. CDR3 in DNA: TGTGCCAGCGGTACCCGGGGGAGCGCGGGAGCTTTCTTT. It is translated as CASGTRGSAGAFF.

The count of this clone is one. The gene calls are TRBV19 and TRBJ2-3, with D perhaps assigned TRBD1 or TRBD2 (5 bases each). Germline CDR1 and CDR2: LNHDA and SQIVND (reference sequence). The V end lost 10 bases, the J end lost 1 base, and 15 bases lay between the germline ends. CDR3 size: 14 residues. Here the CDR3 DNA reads TGTGCCACCCGAGGGGACCTTGGCACAGATACGCAGTATTTT. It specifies CATRGDLGTDTQYF.

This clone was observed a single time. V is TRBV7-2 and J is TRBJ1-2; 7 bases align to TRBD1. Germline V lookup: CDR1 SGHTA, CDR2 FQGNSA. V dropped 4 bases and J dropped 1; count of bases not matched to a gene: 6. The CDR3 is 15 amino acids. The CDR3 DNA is TGTGCCAGCAGCTCACGGGACAGATTTAACTATGGCTACACCTTC. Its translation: CASSSRDRFNYGYTF.

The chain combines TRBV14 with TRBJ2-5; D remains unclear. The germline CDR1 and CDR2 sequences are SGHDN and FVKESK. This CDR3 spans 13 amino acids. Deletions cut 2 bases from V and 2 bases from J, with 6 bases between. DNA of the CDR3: TGTGCCAGCAGCCAACAGGTTCAAGAGACCCAGTACTTC. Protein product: CASSQQVQETQYF.

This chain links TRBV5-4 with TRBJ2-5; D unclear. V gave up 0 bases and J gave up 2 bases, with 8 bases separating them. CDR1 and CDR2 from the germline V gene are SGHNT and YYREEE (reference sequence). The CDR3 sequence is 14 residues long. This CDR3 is CASSLGPAQETQYF. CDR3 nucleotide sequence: TGTGCCAGCAGCTTGGGGCCGGCGCAAGAGACCCAGTACTTC.

CDR3: CAISVQGSGTEAFF. CDR3 nucleotides: TGTGCCATCAGTGTGCAGGGGAGTGGGACTGAAGCTTTCTTT. This chain uses TRBV10-3 with TRBJ1-1; a weak D match, TRBD1 (6 bases). Germline V CDR1 and CDR2: ENHRY, SYGVKD. Trimming took 4 bases from V and 5 from J, leaving 14 bases between them. This CDR3 is 14 amino acids long.

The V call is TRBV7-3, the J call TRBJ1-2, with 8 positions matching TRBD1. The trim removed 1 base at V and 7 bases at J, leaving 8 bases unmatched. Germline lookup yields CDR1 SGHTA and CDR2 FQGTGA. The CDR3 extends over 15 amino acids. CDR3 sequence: CASSLNAGGVSGYTF. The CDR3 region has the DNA TGTGCCAGCAGCTTAAACGCAGGGGGCGTCTCTGGCTACACCTTC.